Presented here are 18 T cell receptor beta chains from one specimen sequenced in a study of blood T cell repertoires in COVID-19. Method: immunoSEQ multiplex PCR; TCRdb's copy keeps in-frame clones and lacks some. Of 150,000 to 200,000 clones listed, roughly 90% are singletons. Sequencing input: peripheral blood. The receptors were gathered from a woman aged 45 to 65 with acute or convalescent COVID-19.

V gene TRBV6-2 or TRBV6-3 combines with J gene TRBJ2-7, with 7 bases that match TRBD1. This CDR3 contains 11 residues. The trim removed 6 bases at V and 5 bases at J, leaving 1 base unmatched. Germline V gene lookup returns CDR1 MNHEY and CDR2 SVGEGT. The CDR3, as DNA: TGTGCCAGCAGCGACAGGGACGAGCAGTACTTC. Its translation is CASSDRDEQYF.

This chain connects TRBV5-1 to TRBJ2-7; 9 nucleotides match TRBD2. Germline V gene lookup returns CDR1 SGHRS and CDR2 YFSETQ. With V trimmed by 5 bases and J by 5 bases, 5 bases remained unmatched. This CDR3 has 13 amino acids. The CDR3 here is CASSTSGFNEQYF. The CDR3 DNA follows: TGCGCCAGCAGTACTAGCGGGTTCAACGAGCAGTACTTC.

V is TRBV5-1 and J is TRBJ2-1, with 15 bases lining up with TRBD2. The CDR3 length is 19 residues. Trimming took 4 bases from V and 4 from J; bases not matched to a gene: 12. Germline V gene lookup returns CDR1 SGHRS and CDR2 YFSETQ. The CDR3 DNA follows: TGCGCCAGCAGCGTCCAACCCACGGGACTAGCGGGAGGTTACAATGAGCAGTTCTTC. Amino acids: CASSVQPTGLAGGYNEQFF.

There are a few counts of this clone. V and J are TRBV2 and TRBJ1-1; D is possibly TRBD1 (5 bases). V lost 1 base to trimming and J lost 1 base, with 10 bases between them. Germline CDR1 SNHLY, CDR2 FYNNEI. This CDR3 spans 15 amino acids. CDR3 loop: CASSEDTGGNTEAFF. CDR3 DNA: TGTGCCAGCAGTGAAGACACCGGGGGGAACACTGAAGCTTTCTTT.

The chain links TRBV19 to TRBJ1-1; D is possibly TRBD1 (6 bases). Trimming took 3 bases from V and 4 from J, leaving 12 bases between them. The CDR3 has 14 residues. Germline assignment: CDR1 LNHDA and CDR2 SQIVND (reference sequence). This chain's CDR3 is CASSIGGAFTEAFF. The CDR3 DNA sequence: TGTGCCAGTAGTATCGGGGGGGCATTCACTGAAGCTTTCTTT.

The CDR3 reads CASSEGDYEQYF. The CDR3 bases are TGTGCCAGTAGTGAGGGGGACTACGAGCAGTACTTC. The rearrangement joins TRBV19 to TRBJ2-7; tentative D call: TRBD1 (6 bases). From germline, CDR1 is LNHDA and CDR2 SQIVND (reference sequence). The CDR3 extends over 12 amino acids. The V gene lost 5 bases and the J gene lost 3 bases, with 8 bases spanning the gap.

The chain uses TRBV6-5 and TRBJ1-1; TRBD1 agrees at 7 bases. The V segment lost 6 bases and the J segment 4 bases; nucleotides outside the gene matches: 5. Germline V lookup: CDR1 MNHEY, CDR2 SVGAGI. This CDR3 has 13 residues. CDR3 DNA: TGTGCCAGCAGGGGTACAGGGGCCACTGAAGCTTTCTTT. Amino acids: CASRGTGATEAFF.

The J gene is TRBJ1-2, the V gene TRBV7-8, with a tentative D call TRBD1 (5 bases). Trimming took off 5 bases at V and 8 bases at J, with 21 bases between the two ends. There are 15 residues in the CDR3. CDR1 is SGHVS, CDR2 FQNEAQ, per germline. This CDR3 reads CASSPFGQGLSGYTF. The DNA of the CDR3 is TGTGCCAGCAGCCCCTTCGGGCAGGGTCTCTCGGGCTACACCTTC.

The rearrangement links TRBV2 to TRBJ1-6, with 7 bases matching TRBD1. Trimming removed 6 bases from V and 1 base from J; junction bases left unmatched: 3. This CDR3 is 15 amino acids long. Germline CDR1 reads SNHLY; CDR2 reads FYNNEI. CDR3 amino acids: CASRVQGSYNSPLHF. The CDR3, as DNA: TGTGCCAGCAGAGTACAGGGGTCCTATAATTCACCCCTCCACTTT.

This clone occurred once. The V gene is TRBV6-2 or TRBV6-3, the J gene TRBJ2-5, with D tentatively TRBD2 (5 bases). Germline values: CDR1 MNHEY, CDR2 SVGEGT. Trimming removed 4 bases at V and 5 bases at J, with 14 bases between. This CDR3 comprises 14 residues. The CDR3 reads CASSFMTTRETQYF. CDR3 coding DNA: TGTGCCAGCAGTTTTATGACTACGCGGGAGACCCAGTACTTC.

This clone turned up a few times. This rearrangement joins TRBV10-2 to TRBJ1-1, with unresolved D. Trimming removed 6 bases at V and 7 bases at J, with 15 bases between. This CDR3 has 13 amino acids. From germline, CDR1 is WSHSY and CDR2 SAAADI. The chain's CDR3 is CASRYGPTIEAFF. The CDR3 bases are TGCGCCAGCAGATATGGGCCCACCATTGAAGCTTTCTTT.

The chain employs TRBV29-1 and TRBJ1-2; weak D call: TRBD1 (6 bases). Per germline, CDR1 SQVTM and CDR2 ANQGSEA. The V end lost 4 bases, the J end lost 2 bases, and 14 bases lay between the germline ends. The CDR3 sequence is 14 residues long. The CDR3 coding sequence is TGCAGCGTTGTTGGGGGCCCTACCAACTATGGCTACACCTTC. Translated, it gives CSVVGGPTNYGYTF.

In nucleotides, the CDR3 is TGTGCCAGCAGCGGGGAGATCCAGGTGTCCAGTCAGCCCCAGCATTTT. This codes for CASSGEIQVSSQPQHF. J is TRBJ1-5 and V is TRBV21-1. TRBV21-1 is a pseudogene. The CDR3 contains 16 residues.

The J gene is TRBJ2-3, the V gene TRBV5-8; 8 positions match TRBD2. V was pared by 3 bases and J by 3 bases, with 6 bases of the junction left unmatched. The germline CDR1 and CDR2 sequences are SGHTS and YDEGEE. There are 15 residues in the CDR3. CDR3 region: CASSWGSGGTDTQYF. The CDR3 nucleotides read TGTGCCAGCAGCTGGGGGAGCGGGGGTACAGATACGCAGTATTTT.

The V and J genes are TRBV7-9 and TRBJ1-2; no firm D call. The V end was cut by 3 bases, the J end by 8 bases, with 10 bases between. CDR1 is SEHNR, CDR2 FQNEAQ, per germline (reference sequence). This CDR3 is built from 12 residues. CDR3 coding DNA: TGTGCCAGCAGCTTGAGTACGGGAGGCTACACCTTC. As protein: CASSLSTGGYTF.

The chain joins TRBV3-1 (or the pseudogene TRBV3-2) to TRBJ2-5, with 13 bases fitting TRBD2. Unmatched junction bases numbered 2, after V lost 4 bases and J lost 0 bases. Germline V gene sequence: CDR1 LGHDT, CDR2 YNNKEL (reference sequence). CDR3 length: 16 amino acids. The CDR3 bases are TGTGCCAGCAGCCCGGGACTAGCGGGGTACCAAGAGACCCAGTACTTC. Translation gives CASSPGLAGYQETQYF.

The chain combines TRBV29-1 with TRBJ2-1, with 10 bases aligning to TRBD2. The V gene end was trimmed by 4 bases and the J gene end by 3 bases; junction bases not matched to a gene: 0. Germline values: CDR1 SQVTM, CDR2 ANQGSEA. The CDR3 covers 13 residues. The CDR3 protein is CSVGTSGYNEQFF. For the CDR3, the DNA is TGCAGCGTTGGGACTAGCGGCTACAATGAGCAGTTCTTC.

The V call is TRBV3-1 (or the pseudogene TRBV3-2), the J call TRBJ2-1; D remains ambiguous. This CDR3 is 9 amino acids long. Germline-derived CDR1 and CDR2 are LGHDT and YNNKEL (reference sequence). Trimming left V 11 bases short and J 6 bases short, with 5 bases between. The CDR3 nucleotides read TGTGCCGGTAGCAATGAGCAGTTCTTC. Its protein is CAGSNEQFF.